The rows below give T cell receptor beta chains drawn from one sample of a study of control samples from healthy donors and cancer patients. The protocol was immunoSEQ multiplex PCR, while the TCRdb copy is restricted to in-frame clones and leaves out a portion. This sample has 80,000 to 100,000 clones, with 70% to 90% found just once. The source material was blood. These receptors all come from a man younger than 45 in good health. Each CDR3 is given with its conserved first and last residue. The order of the fields is D gene, J gene, clone size, V gene, CDR3 length, CDR3 protein, CDR3 DNA. D genes are given only for firm matches. A clone size is listed for some rows: how often the clone was seen (once, few, many), or a class if it is expanded.

TRBD2	TRBJ2-1	.	TRBV6-1	18	CASSDLWSSGSSYNEQFF	TGTGCCAGCAGTGACCTTTGGTCTAGCGGAAGCTCCTACAATGAGCAGTTCTTC
.	TRBJ2-2	once	TRBV7-7	15	CATGGPPPNTGELFF	TGTGCCACCGGAGGGCCCCCCCCGAACACCGGGGAGCTGTTTTTT
TRBD2	TRBJ2-2	.	TRBV19	14	CASSGGSNTGELFF	TGTGCCAGTAGCGGGGGGTCGAACACCGGGGAGCTGTTTTTT
.	TRBJ2-1	.	TRBV27	15	CASTPWGSSYNEQFF	TGTGCCAGCACCCCTTGGGGGAGCTCCTACAATGAGCAGTTCTTC
TRBD1	TRBJ1-5	.	TRBV28	16	CASTDRGRKSNQPQHF	TGTGCCAGCACCGACAGGGGGCGCAAGAGCAATCAGCCCCAGCATTTT
.	TRBJ2-7	once	TRBV6-5	13	CASKAGVNYEQYF	TGTGCCAGCAAGGCCGGGGTAAACTACGAGCAGTACTTC
TRBD2	TRBJ2-1	.	TRBV7-9	14	CASSLGTSGSEQFF	TGTGCCAGCAGCTTGGGGACTAGCGGGAGTGAGCAGTTCTTC
.	TRBJ1-3	.	TRBV11-2	17	CASSLELSPSSGNTIYF	TGTGCCAGCAGCTTAGAACTAAGCCCCAGCTCTGGAAACACCATATATTTT
.	TRBJ1-2	medium-sized	TRBV29-1	13	CSDTPGLPSGYTF	TGCAGCGATACACCGGGACTACCCTCTGGCTACACCTTC
.	TRBJ1-6	.	TRBV5-4	14	CASSLGQAYSPLHF	TGTGCCAGCAGCTTGGGACAGGCATATTCACCCCTCCACTTT
.	TRBJ2-7	.	TRBV12-3/TRBV12-4	13	CASKGSGGFEQYF	TGTGCCAGCAAAGGGTCAGGAGGGTTCGAGCAGTACTTC
.	TRBJ2-1	.	TRBV3-1/TRBV3-2	15	CASSQGLAYNNEQFF	TGTGCCAGCAGCCAAGGGCTAGCGTATAACAATGAGCAGTTCTTC
.	TRBJ1-5	.	TRBV6-5	15	CASSYSRAAAQPQHF	TGTGCCAGCAGTTACTCGAGGGCCGCGGCTCAGCCCCAGCATTTT
.	TRBJ2-7	.	TRBV28	13	CASSLRTTYEQYF	TGTGCCAGCAGTTTAAGGACAACCTACGAGCAGTACTTC